These T cell receptor beta chains were read from a single sample in a study of T-cell reconstitution after alpha-beta-depleted transplantation in children. TCRdb processed the PCR reads anew with MiXCR; each CDR3 protein has one entry. The profile shows about 540,000 distinct CDR3 sequences, approximately 20% of them singletons. This specimen consisted of PBMCs from the stem cell graft donor, obtained from the stem cell graft. The receptors come from a human donor who donated a stem cell graft to a child with acute lymphoblastic leukemia. The CDR3 runs from the conserved cysteine through the conserved F or W. Each record gives: D gene, J gene, clone size, V gene, CDR3 DNA, CDR3 protein. The D gene is left open where the match is weak. Some rows have no size entry. The others give once, few or many, or a class for an expanded clone.

.	TRBJ2-3	few	TRBV9	TGTGCCAGCAGCGTAAGCGGGCGACGGGCAGATACGCAGTATTTT	CASSVSGRRADTQYF
TRBD1	TRBJ2-1	few	TRBV7-9	TGTGCCAGCAGCTTAGTTACCCAGGACAGGCGGGAGCAGTTCTTC	CASSLVTQDRREQFF
.	TRBJ2-2	few	TRBV12-3/TRBV12-4	TGTGCCAGCAACTCCGTTAGGGAGAACACCGGGGAGCTGTTTTTT	CASNSVRENTGELFF
.	TRBJ2-2	.	TRBV14	TGTGCCAGCAGCCGTTCGACTCACACCGGGGAGCTGTTTTTT	CASSRSTHTGELFF
.	TRBJ2-1	.	TRBV5-1	TGCGCCAGCAGCTTGGTTTCCCCCCACAGGGATGAGCAGTTCTTC	CASSLVSPHRDEQFF
.	TRBJ2-2	.	TRBV7-9	TGTGCCAGCCCCTTGGGTCTTCGAGACACCGGGGAGCTGTTTTTT	CASPLGLRDTGELFF
TRBD1	TRBJ2-7	many	TRBV27	TGTGCCAGCAGTTTCGGACAGGGGACCTACGAGCAGTACTTC	CASSFGQGTYEQYF
.	TRBJ1-2	once	TRBV19	TGTGCCATTAAGGACGGTTCATATGGCTACACCTTC	CAIKDGSYGYTF
TRBD1	TRBJ1-2	.	TRBV4-1	TGCGCCAGCAGCCAACCGAGACAGGGGGCGAATTATGGCTACACCTTC	CASSQPRQGANYGYTF
TRBD2	TRBJ2-3	.	TRBV5-1	TGCGCCAGCAGCTTCCGACAAGGGACTAGCCGGCACACAGATACGCAGTATTTT	CASSFRQGTSRHTDTQYF
TRBD1	TRBJ2-7	few	TRBV5-5	TGTGCCAGCACGACATTATACCGGGACAGCATCTCCTACGAGCAGTACTTC	CASTTLYRDSISYEQYF
TRBD1	TRBJ1-6	.	TRBV20-1	TGCAGTGCTAGAGATGGGACAGTCTATAATTCACCCCTCCACTTT	CSARDGTVYNSPLHF
.	TRBJ2-1	few	TRBV7-9	TGTGCCAGCAGCTCGAGTTGGGACCGCAGCTCCTACAATGAGCAGTTCTTC	CASSSSWDRSSYNEQFF
.	TRBJ2-7	.	TRBV10-3	TGTGCCATCAGCCCCGGGGTTGTGGAGCAGTACTTC	CAISPGVVEQYF
.	TRBJ1-2	once	TRBV12-3/TRBV12-4	TGTGCCAGCAGGAAGGGGGTTTTCAGCTATGGCTACACCTTC	CASRKGVFSYGYTF
TRBD1	TRBJ1-6	.	TRBV7-9	TGTGCCAGCAGCCTCGCCGCAGGGACAGGGGGAAATTCACCCCTCCACTTT	CASSLAAGTGGNSPLHF
.	TRBJ2-1	few	TRBV9	TGTGCCAGCAGCGTAGGGTCGAGCAATGAGCAGTTCTTC	CASSVGSSNEQFF